A selection of T cell receptor beta chains follows, all from one sample in a study of blood T cell repertoires in COVID-19. Repertoires were generated with immunoSEQ multiplex PCR, while TCRdb's copy carries only in-frame clones and drops some. This sample has approximately 120,000 clones, with more than 75% found just once. The sample consisted of peripheral blood. The receptors here all came from a human donor in a cohort sampled during active COVID-19. Both conserved end residues are part of each CDR3.

j_call v_call cdr3_aa
TRBJ2-3 TRBV30 CAWSTPGGLDTQYF
TRBJ2-3 TRBV5-4 CASSLQAGDTQYF
TRBJ2-1 TRBV9 CASSVLSGGADEQFF
TRBJ2-7 TRBV3-1/TRBV3-2 CASSPLAGAPEQYF
TRBJ2-2 TRBV7-2 CASSRELTGELFF
TRBJ2-1 TRBV14 CASSQDYGEQFF
TRBJ1-1 TRBV21-1 CASSQRGQGATEAFF
TRBJ1-1 TRBV2 CASKTFKNTEAFF
TRBJ1-1 TRBV7-6 CASSFRGGPDTEAFF
TRBJ2-1 TRBV5-1 CASSSGRAYNEQFF
TRBJ1-1 TRBV6-5 CASSLGGGLNTEAFF
TRBJ2-4 TRBV15 CATSTNSPKNIQYF
TRBJ1-1 TRBV5-1 CASSSGGMNTEAFF
TRBJ2-7 TRBV19 CASSRLDPSEQYF
TRBJ2-4 TRBV3-1/TRBV3-2 CASSPTLAGLAKNIQYF
TRBJ2-1 TRBV4-2 CASSQDRGNTYNEQFF
TRBJ2-2 TRBV29-1 CSVEDSAKSPGELFF
TRBJ2-3 TRBV6-2/TRBV6-3 CASSPGVAGGSWGTDTQYF
TRBJ2-7 TRBV11-2 CASRGGRFRLFYEQYF
TRBJ2-7 TRBV3-1/TRBV3-2 CASSWRGGGSGYEQYF
TRBJ2-2 TRBV29-1 CSVNRDRNTGELFF
TRBJ1-4 TRBV5-1 CASSPNQGFGEKLFF
TRBJ1-2 TRBV6-1 CASSEDSRLGYTF
TRBJ2-7 TRBV5-4 CASSPRVGRGLAGGEQYF
TRBJ2-7 TRBV18 CASSQGHGPSEQYF
TRBJ2-3 TRBV9 CASSVGLAALDTQYF
TRBJ1-5 TRBV7-2 CASSLDRAQPQHF
TRBJ2-5 TRBV4-2 CASSQGFLAGSQETQYF
TRBJ1-6 TRBV7-6 CASSSGTANNSPLHF
TRBJ2-1 TRBV19 CASSIVSGIVMSEQFF
TRBJ2-3 TRBV10-3 CATASRDTQYF
TRBJ2-2 TRBV10-3 CAISRTGTGELFF
TRBJ1-2 TRBV27 CASSLMGKANYGYTF
TRBJ2-5 TRBV2 CASSWGLAGGPAQETQYF
TRBJ2-2 TRBV20-1 CSASRQGVSTGELFF
TRBJ1-6 TRBV27 CASSSNLLRNNSPLHF
TRBJ2-7 TRBV6-5 CASSSDRPYEQYF
TRBJ2-7 TRBV6-1 CASSDRDTWTGAYEQYF
TRBJ2-3 TRBV18 CASSPSPSTDTQYF
TRBJ2-1 TRBV6-4 CASSDGGSPYNEQFF
TRBJ2-1 TRBV5-1 CASLYSPQGTYNEQFF
TRBJ1-2 TRBV29-1 CSVGVNGYTF
TRBJ1-5 TRBV19 CASNMAGTLNQPQHF
TRBJ2-7 TRBV28 CASSRLAGGWAYEQYF
TRBJ1-4 TRBV15 CATSRQTGGAEKLFF
TRBJ2-1 TRBV2 CASNLQREYNEQFF
TRBJ2-5 TRBV5-1 CASSWRLAGASGYQETQYF
TRBJ1-6 TRBV27 CASSFGGSAYSPLHF
TRBJ2-3 TRBV6-5 CASSYSSVAPPDTQYF
TRBJ1-1 TRBV3-1/TRBV3-2 CASSPSQGWTEAFF
TRBJ2-7 TRBV6-2/TRBV6-3 CASSYSGGHSYEQYF
TRBJ2-1 TRBV25-1 CASSESGRSYNEQFF
TRBJ2-3 TRBV5-1 CASSLGTSGRSTDTQYF
TRBJ1-2 TRBV10-3 CAISGTDYGYTF
TRBJ2-7 TRBV2 CASREQGEEQYF
TRBJ2-6 TRBV7-6 CASSPQTSFSGANVLTF
TRBJ2-5 TRBV2 CASSERETQYF
TRBJ2-2 TRBV19 CASRDRVNGELFF
TRBJ1-4 TRBV28 CASSLDGDNEKLFF